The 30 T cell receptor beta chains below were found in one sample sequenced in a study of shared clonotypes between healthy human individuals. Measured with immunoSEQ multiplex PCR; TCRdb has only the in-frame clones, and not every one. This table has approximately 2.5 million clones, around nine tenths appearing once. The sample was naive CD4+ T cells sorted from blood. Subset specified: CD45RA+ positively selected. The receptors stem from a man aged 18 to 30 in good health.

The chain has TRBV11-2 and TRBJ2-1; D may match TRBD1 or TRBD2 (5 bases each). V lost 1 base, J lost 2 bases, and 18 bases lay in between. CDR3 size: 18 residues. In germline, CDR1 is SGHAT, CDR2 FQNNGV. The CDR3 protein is CASSLGEFRGRTYNEQFF. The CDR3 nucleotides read TGTGCCAGCAGCTTAGGGGAGTTTCGGGGACGGACCTACAATGAGCAGTTCTTC.

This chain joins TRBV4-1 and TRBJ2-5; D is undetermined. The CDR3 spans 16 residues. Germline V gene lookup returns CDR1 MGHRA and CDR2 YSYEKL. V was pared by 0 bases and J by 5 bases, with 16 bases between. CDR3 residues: CASSQERFGRWETQYF. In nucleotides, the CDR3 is TGCGCCAGCAGCCAAGAAAGATTTGGGCGCTGGGAGACCCAGTACTTC.

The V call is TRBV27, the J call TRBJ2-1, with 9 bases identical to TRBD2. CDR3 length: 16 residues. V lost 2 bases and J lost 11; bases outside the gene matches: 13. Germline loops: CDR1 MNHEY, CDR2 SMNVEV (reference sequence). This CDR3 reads CASSLNAAGGSRKQFF. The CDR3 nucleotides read TGTGCCAGCAGTTTAAATGCAGCGGGGGGTTCCCGGAAGCAGTTCTTC.

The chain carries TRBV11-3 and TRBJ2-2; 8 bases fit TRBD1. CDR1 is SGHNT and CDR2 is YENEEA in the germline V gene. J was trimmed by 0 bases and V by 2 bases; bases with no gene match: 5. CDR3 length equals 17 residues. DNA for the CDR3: TGTGCCAGCAGCTTACGAACAGGGGGTTCGAACACCGGGGAGCTGTTTTTT. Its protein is CASSLRTGGSNTGELFF.

CDR3 sequence reads: CASSEFGAGNEKLFF. CDR3 DNA sequence: TGTGCCAGCAGTGAATTTGGGGCAGGGAACGAAAAACTGTTTTTT. This chain links TRBV2 with TRBJ1-4; D is possibly TRBD1 (5 bases). The CDR3 is 15 residues long. Germline CDR1 and CDR2: SNHLY and FYNNEI. Trimming cost V 2 bases and J 8 bases, with 15 bases left between them.

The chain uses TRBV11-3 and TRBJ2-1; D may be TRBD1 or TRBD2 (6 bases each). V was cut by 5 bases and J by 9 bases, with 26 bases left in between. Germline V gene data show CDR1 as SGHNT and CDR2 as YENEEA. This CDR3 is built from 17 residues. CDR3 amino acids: CASSDTRKLGGKSEQFF. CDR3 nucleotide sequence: TGTGCCAGCAGCGATACCCGGAAACTCGGGGGCAAGTCTGAGCAGTTCTTC. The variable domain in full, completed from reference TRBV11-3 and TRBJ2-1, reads EAGVVQSPRYKIIEKKQPVAFWCNPISGHNTLYWYLQNLGQGPELLIRYENEEAVDDSQLPKDRFSAERLKGVDSTLKIQPAELGDSAVYLCASSDTRKLGGKSEQFFGPGTRLTVL.

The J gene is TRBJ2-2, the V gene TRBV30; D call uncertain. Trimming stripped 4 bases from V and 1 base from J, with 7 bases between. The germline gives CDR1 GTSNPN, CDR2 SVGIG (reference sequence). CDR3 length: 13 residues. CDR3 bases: TGTGCCTGGACGACCAAGAACACCGGGGAGCTGTTTTTT. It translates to CAWTTKNTGELFF.

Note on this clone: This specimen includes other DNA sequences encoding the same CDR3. The CDR3 DNA reads as TGCGCCAGCAGCCAAGATTTGGCGGGGTACAATGAGCAGTTCTTC. Encoded protein: CASSQDLAGYNEQFF. The chain combines TRBV4-1 with TRBJ2-1, with a tentative D call TRBD2 (6 bases). Trimming shortened V by 0 bases and J by 4 bases, and 10 bases separated the two germline ends. CDR1 and CDR2 (germline): MGHRA, YSYEKL. This CDR3 has 15 residues.

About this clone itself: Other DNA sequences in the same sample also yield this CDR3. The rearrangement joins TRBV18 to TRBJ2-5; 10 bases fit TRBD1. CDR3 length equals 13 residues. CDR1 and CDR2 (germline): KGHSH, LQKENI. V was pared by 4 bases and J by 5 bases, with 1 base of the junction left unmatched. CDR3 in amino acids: CASSRGQGETQYF. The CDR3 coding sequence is TGTGCCAGCTCACGGGGACAGGGGGAGACCCAGTACTTC.

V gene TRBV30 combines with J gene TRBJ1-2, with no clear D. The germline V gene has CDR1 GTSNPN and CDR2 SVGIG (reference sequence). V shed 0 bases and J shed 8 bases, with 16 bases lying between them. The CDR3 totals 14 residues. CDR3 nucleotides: TGTGCCTGGAGTGTCGGGGAAAACCACTTCGGCTACACCTTC. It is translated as CAWSVGENHFGYTF.

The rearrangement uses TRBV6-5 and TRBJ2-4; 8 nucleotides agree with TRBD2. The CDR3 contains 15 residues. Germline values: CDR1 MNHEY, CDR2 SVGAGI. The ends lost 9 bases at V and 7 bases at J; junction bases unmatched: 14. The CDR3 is CASRRAGGSVNIQYF. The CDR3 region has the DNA TGTGCCAGTCGTCGGGCGGGGGGTTCGGTTAACATTCAGTACTTC.

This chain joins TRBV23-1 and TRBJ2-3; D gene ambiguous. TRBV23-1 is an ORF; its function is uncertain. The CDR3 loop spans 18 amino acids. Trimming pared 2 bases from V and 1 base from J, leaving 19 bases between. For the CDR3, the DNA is TGCGCCAGCAGTCAACACATCCGGACCAGCTTGGGCACAGATACGCAGTATTTT. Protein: CASSQHIRTSLGTDTQYF.

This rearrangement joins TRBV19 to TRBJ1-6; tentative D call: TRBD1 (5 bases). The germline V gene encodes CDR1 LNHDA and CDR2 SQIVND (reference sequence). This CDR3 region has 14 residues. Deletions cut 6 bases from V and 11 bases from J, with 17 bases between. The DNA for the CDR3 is TGTGCCAGTAGGACGGGGCCTGGCTCGCCACCCCTCCACTTT. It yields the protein CASRTGPGSPPLHF. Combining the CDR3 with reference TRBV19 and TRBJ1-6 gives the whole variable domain DGGITQSPKYLFRKEGQNVTLSCEQNLNHDAMYWYRQDPGQGLRLIYYSQIVNDFQKGDIAEGYSVSREKKESFPLTVTSAQKNPTAFYLCASRTGPGSPPLHFGNGTRLTVT.

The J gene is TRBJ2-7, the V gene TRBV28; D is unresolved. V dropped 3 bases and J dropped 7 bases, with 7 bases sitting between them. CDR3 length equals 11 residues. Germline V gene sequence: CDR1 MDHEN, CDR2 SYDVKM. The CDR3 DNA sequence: TGTGCCAGCAGTTTCCTGGGTGAGCAGTACTTC. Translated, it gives CASSFLGEQYF. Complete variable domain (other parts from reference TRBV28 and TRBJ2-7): DVKVTQSSRYLVKRTGEKVFLECVQDMDHENMFWYRQDPGLGLRLIYFSYDVKMKEKGDIPEGYSVSREKKERFSLILESASTNQTSMYLCASSFLGEQYFGPGTRLTVT.

The CDR3 reads CASSSSGEVQFF. The CDR3 nucleotides are TGTGCCAGCAGCTCTTCAGGGGAGGTGCAGTTCTTC. V gene TRBV5-5 combines with J gene TRBJ2-1; TRBD1 or TRBD2 may be the D gene (6 bases each). Germline V gene sequence: CDR1 SGHKS, CDR2 YYEKEE (reference sequence). V shed 3 bases and J shed 12 bases, with 13 bases lying between them. The CDR3 extends over 12 amino acids.

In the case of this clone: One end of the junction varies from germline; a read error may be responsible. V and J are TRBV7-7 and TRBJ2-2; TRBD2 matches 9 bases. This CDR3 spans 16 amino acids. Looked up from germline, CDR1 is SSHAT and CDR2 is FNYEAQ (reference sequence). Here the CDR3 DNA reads TGTGCTAGCAGCTTAGTGGGACTAGCATACACCGGGGAGCTGTTTTTT. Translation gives CASSLVGLAYTGELFF.

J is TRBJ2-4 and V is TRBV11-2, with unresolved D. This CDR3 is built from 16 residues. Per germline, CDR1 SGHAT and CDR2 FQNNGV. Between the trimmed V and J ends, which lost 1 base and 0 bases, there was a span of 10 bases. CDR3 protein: CASSLGAGLAKNIQYF. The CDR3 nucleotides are TGTGCCAGCAGCTTAGGGGCAGGCCTAGCCAAAAACATTCAGTACTTC.

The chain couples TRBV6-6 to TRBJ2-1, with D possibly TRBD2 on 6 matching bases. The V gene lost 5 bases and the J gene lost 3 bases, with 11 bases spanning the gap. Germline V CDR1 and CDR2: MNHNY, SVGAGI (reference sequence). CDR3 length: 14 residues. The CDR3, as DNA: TGTGCCAGCAGTCACCGGGACTTCTACAATGAGCAGTTCTTC. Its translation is CASSHRDFYNEQFF.

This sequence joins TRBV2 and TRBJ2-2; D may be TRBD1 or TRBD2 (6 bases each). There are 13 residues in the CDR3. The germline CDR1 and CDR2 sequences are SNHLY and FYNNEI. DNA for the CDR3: TGTGGTACGGGGGCCACGGACACCGGGGAGCTGTTTTTT. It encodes CGTGATDTGELFF.

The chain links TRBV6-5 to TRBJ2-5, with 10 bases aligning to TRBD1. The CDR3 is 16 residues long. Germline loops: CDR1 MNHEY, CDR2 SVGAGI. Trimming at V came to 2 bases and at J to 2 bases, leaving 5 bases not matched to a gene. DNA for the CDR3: TGTGCCAGCAGTTACACACGGACAGGGGGGCAAGAGACCCAGTACTTC. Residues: CASSYTRTGGQETQYF.

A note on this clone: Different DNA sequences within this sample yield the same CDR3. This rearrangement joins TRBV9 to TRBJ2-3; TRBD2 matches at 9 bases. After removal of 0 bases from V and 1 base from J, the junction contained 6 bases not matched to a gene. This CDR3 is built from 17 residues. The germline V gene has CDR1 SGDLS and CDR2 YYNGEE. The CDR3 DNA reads TGTGCCAGCAGCGTAGTTAGTAGCGGGAGAGGCACAGATACGCAGTATTTT. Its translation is CASSVVSSGRGTDTQYF. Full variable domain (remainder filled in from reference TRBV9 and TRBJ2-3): DSGVTQTPKHLITATGQRVTLRCSPRSGDLSVYWYQQSLDQGLQFLIQYYNGEERAKGNILERFSAQQFPDLHSELNLSSLELGDSALYFCASSVVSSGRGTDTQYFGPGTRLTVL.

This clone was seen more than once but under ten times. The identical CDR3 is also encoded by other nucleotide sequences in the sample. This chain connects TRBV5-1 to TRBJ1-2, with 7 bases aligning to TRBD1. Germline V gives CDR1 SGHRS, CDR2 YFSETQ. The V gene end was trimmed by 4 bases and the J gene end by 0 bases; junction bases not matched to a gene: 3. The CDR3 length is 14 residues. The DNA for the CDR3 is TGCGCCAGCAGCCCCGGACAGGCTAACTATGGCTACACCTTC. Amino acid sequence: CASSPGQANYGYTF. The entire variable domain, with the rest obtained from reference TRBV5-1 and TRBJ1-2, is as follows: KAGVTQTPRYLIKTRGQQVTLSCSPISGHRSVSWYQQTPGQGLQFLFEYFSETQRNKGNFPGRFSGRQFSNSRSEMNVSTLELGDSALYLCASSPGQANYGYTFGSGTRLTVV.

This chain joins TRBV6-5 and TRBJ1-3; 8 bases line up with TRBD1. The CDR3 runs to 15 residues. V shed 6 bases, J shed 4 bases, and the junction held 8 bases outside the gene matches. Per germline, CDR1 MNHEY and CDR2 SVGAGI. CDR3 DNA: TGTGCCAGCAGCCCCGACAGGGGAACGGGAAACACCATATATTTT. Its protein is CASSPDRGTGNTIYF.

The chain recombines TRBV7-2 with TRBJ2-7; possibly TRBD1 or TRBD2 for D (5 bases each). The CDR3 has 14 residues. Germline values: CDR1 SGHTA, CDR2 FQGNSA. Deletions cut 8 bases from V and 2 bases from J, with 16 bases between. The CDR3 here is CASASRQGPYEQYF. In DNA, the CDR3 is TGTGCCAGCGCGTCCAGGCAGGGACCCTACGAGCAGTACTTC.

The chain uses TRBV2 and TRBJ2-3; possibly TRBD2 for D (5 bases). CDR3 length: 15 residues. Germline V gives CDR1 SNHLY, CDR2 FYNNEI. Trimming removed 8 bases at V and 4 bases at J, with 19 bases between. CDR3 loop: CASPPRVLEPDTQYF. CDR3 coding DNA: TGTGCCAGCCCCCCGAGGGTATTAGAACCAGATACGCAGTATTTT.

The CDR3 here is CASSLSQGYDGYTF. Here the CDR3 DNA reads TGTGCCAGCAGCTTGAGTCAGGGGTACGATGGCTACACCTTC. The J gene is TRBJ1-2, the V gene TRBV5-4, with a tentative D call TRBD1 (6 bases). V was cut by 1 base and J by 6 bases, with 13 bases left in between. Germline lookup yields CDR1 SGHNT and CDR2 YYREEE (reference sequence). This CDR3 is built from 14 residues.

The CDR3 region has the DNA TGCAGCGCTAACAGGGGGCCAATGAACACTGAAGCTTTCTTT. This encodes CSANRGPMNTEAFF. This chain uses TRBV29-1 with TRBJ1-1; 9 bases are a match to TRBD1. V was clipped by 7 bases and J by 0 bases; unmatched bases: 6. CDR1 SQVTM and CDR2 ANQGSEA come from the germline V gene. This CDR3 region has 14 residues.

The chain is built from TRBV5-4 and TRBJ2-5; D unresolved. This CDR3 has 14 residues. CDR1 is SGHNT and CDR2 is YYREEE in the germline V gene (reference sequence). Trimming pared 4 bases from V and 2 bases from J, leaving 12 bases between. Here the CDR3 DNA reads TGTGCCAGCAGCACCGACCGTTGGCAAGAGACCCAGTACTTC. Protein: CASSTDRWQETQYF.

This CDR3 is CASRTGTSDEQFF. The CDR3 DNA reads as TGTGCCAGTAGGACTGGGACTAGCGATGAGCAGTTCTTC. The chain couples TRBV19 to TRBJ2-1; 10 nucleotides match TRBD2. The V gene end was trimmed by 6 bases and the J gene end by 8 bases; junction bases not matched to a gene: 4. CDR1 and CDR2 from the germline V gene are LNHDA and SQIVND (reference sequence). This CDR3 has 13 residues.

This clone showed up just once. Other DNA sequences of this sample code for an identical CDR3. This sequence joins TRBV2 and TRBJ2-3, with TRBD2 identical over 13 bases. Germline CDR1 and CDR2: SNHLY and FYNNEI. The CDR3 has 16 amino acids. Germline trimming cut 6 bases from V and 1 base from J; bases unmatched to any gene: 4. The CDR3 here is CASSRTSGGRTDTQYF. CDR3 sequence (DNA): TGTGCCAGCAGCCGGACTAGCGGGGGCCGCACAGATACGCAGTATTTT.